The clone carrying this TCR beta chain was detected a few times. This specimen belongs to a study of T-cell reconstitution after alpha-beta-depleted transplantation in children. A TCRbeta library incorporating unique molecular identifiers was prepared. Using its own MiXCR run on the PCR reads, TCRdb lists one record per CDR3 protein. Of 100,000 or so distinct CDR3 sequences in the sample, 12% are singletons; the top ten hold about 15%. The source material was PBMCs from the stem cell graft donor, sampled from the stem cell graft. The receptor was derived from a human donor who donated a stem cell graft to a child with inherited bone marrow failure.

The CDR3 reads CASSLGPGGDSPLHF. CDR3 coding DNA: TGTGCCAGCAGCTTGGGTCCGGGAGGGGATTCACCCCTCCACTTT. The chain uses TRBV5-6 and TRBJ1-6, with D possibly being TRBD1 (5 bases). The V gene's germline CDR1 is SGHDT and CDR2 YYEEEE. The CDR3 contains 15 residues. The V end lost 0 bases, the J end lost 8 bases, and 12 bases lay between the germline ends. The whole variable domain, remainder taken from reference TRBV5-6 and TRBJ1-6, is DAGVTQSPTHLIKTRGQQVTLRCSPKSGHDTVSWYQQALGQGPQFIFQYYEEEERQRGNFPDRFSGHQFPNYSSELNVNALLLGDSALYLCASSLGPGGDSPLHFGNGTRLTVT.